What follows is one T cell receptor beta chain and its context. The record originates from a study of blood T cell repertoires in COVID-19. The V and J ends lost 5 bases and 7 bases respectively, with 15 bases between them. CDR3 length: 14 amino acids. Germline V lookup: CDR1 SGHVS, CDR2 FQNEAQ. Method: immunoSEQ multiplex PCR; TCRdb's copy keeps in-frame clones and lacks some. The table records about 74,000 clones, approximately 91% of them present only once. The receptor was isolated from a man in his 70s with active or convalescent COVID-19. The V and J genes are TRBV7-8 and TRBJ1-5; a weak D match, TRBD1 (5 bases). The sample taken for sequencing was peripheral blood. The DNA for the CDR3 is TGTGCCAGCAGCCGCATATCAGGGAACCAGCCCCAGCATTTT. Protein sequence: CASSRISGNQPQHF.